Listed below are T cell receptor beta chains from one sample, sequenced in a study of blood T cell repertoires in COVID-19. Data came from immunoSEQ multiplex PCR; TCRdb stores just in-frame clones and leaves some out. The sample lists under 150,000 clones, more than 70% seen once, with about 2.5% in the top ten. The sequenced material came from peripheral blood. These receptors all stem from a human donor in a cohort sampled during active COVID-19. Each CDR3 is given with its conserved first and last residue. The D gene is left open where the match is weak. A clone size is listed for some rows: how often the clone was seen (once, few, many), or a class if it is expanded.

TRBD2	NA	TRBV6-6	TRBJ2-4	CASSWVAGGFQNIQYF	TGTGCCAGCAGTTGGGTAGCGGGGGGGTTCCAAAACATTCAGTACTTC
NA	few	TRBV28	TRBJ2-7	CASSAPGGHEQYF	TGTGCCAGCAGTGCCCCCGGGGGGCACGAGCAGTACTTC
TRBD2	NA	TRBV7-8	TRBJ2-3	CASSPGLAGNGDTQYF	TGTGCCAGCAGCCCGGGACTAGCGGGTAACGGAGATACGCAGTATTTT
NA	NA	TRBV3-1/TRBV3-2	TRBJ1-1	CASSQSVDTEAFF	TGTGCCAGCAGCCAATCTGTAGACACTGAAGCTTTCTTT
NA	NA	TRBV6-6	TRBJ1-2	CASSYELGGRGGYTF	TGTGCCAGCAGTTACGAGCTCGGGGGGCGCGGTGGCTACACCTTC
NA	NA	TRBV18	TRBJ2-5	CASSPRSGETQYF	TGTGCCAGCTCACCACGGTCCGGAGAGACCCAGTACTTC
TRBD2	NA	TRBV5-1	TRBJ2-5	CASSTGTSAQETQYF	TGCGCCAGCAGCACGGGGACTAGCGCTCAAGAGACCCAGTACTTC
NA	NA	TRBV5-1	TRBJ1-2	CASRSSPRTAFNYGYTF	TGCGCCAGCAGGTCCTCCCCGCGGACAGCCTTTAACTATGGCTACACCTTC
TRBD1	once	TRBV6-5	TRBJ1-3	CASSYSGQGAGNTIYF	TGTGCCAGCAGTTACTCAGGGCAGGGGGCGGGAAACACCATATATTTT
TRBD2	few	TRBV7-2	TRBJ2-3	CASSLVGRADTQYF	TGTGCCAGCAGCTTAGTGGGGAGGGCCGATACGCAGTATTTT
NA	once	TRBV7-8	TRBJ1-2	CASSLTGVRGSYTF	TGTGCCAGCAGCCTCACCGGGGTTCGCGGGAGCTACACCTTC
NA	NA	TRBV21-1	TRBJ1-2	CASSTTRRRVGGYTF	TGTGCCAGCAGCACCACCCGCAGGCGGGTTGGTGGCTACACCTTC
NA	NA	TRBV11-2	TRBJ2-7	CASSLDLRHRSYEQYF	TGTGCCAGCAGCTTAGACCTTAGGCACAGATCCTACGAGCAGTACTTC
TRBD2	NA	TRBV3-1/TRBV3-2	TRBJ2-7	CASSQIAGGSYEQYF	TGTGCCAGCAGCCAAATAGCGGGAGGATCCTACGAGCAGTACTTC
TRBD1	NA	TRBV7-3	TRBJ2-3	CASSLRGARDREIRRPDTQYF	TGTGCCAGCAGCTTAAGGGGAGCCCGGGACAGGGAGATTCGACGGCCAGATACGCAGTATTTT
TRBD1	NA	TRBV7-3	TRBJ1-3	CASSPNRGHGNTIYF	TGTGCCAGCAGCCCGAACAGGGGACATGGAAACACCATATATTTT
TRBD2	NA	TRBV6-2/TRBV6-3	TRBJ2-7	CASTPRLRGLLGPINYEQYF	TGTGCCAGCACCCCCCGACTGCGGGGACTACTCGGGCCTATAAACTACGAGCAGTACTTC
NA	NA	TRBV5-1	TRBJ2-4	CASSVGSFGQGGLQYF	TGCGCCAGCAGCGTGGGAAGTTTCGGACAGGGAGGGCTTCAGTACTTC
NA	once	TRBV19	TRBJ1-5	CASKGGRGFGNQPQHF	TGTGCCAGTAAAGGCGGGCGAGGATTTGGCAATCAGCCCCAGCATTTT
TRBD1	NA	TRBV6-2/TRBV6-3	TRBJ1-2	CASSLSSTTGVKNGYTF	TGTGCCAGCAGTTTATCCTCAACGACAGGGGTTAAGAATGGCTACACCTTC
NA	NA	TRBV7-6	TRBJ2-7	CASSFGTSGHEQYF	TGTGCCAGCAGCTTTGGGACATCCGGGCACGAGCAGTACTTC
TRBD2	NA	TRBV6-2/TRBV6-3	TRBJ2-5	CASGPTSQPSGTQYF	TGTGCCAGCGGCCCGACTAGCCAACCGAGCGGGACCCAGTACTTC
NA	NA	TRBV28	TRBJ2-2	CASSPPTRNTGELFF	TGTGCCAGCAGTCCACCCACTAGGAACACCGGGGAGCTGTTTTTT
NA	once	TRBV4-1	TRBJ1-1	CASSQDWGRGAFF	TGCGCCAGCAGCCAAGATTGGGGAAGGGGAGCTTTCTTT
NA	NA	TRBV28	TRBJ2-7	CASSLLGAREQYF	TGTGCCAGCAGTTTATTAGGGGCGCGTGAGCAGTACTTC
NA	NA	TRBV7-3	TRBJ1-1	CASSQETRREAFF	TGTGCCAGCAGCCAAGAAACACGAAGAGAAGCTTTCTTT
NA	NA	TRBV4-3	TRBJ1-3	CASSQVHRSHSGNTIYF	TGCGCCAGCAGCCAAGTACACAGAAGCCACTCTGGAAACACCATATATTTT
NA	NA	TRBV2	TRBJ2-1	CASGRGAYNEQFF	TGTGCCTCCGGCAGGGGCGCCTACAATGAGCAGTTCTTC
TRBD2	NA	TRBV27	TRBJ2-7	CATHGTSAYEQYF	TGTGCCACGCACGGGACTAGCGCGTACGAGCAGTACTTC
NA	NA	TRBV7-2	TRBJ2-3	CASSLAPGTLTDTQYF	TGTGCCAGCAGCTTAGCTCCGGGGACACTCACAGATACGCAGTATTTT
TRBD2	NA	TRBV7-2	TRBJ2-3	CASSSGLAGGRVDTQYF	TGTGCCAGCAGCTCGGGACTAGCGGGAGGGCGGGTAGATACGCAGTATTTT
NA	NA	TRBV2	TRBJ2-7	CASRDKSTGRRYEQYF	TGTGCCAGCAGAGATAAATCGACAGGGAGGAGATACGAGCAGTACTTC
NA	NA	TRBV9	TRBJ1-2	CASSVAGYGGYTF	TGTGCCAGCAGCGTAGCAGGGTACGGTGGCTACACCTTC
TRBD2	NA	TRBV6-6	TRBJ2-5	CASSRTSGRYQETQYF	TGTGCCAGCAGCCGGACTAGCGGGAGGTACCAAGAGACCCAGTACTTC
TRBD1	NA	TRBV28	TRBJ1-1	CASSYPGGKTEAFF	TGTGCCAGCAGTTACCCAGGGGGTAAAACTGAAGCTTTCTTT
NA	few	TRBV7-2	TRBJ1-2	CASSLVGGVNGYTF	TGTGCCAGCAGCTTAGTGGGGGGTGTGAATGGCTACACCTTC
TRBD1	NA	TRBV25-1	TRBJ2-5	CASTPGTGGQETQYF	TGTGCCAGCACCCCCGGGACAGGGGGCCAAGAGACCCAGTACTTC
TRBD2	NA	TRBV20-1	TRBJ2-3	CSASSPSGRVSTDTQYF	TGCAGTGCTAGTAGTCCGAGCGGGAGGGTGAGCACAGATACGCAGTATTTT
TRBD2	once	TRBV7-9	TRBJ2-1	CAPGLAGDSFYNEQFF	TGTGCCCCGGGACTAGCGGGAGATAGCTTCTACAATGAGCAGTTCTTC